Shown below are 8 T cell receptor beta chains from a single sample sequenced in a study of OX40 agonist ivuxolimab in advanced cancers. TCRdb's copy holds only in-frame clones and misses some; the assay was immunoSEQ multiplex PCR. The sample consists of tens of thousands of clones, roughly 80% of them appearing once. The source was CD4+ or CD8+ T cells sorted from blood, collected in a trial of the OX40 agonist ivuxolimab. The receptors were sampled from an adult with an advanced solid tumor such as melanoma, head and neck, liver or kidney cancer.

This clone has just one count. The rearrangement joins TRBV19 to TRBJ1-1; D may be TRBD1 (5 bases). CDR3 length: 15 residues. Trimming removed 0 bases from V and 2 bases from J, with 10 bases in between. CDR1 is LNHDA and CDR2 is SQIVND in the germline V gene (reference sequence). The CDR3 region is CASSIDGAVNTEAFF. Here the CDR3 DNA reads TGTGCCAGTAGTATAGATGGGGCAGTTAACACTGAAGCTTTCTTT.

The chain joins TRBV4-1 to TRBJ2-2; weak D call: TRBD1 (6 bases). The V end lost 0 bases, the J end lost 6 bases, and 17 bases lay between the germline ends. This CDR3 spans 17 amino acids. Germline assignment: CDR1 MGHRA and CDR2 YSYEKL. The CDR3 here is CASSQESGVVRAGELFF. CDR3 coding DNA: TGCGCCAGCAGCCAAGAGTCAGGGGTAGTTCGTGCCGGGGAGCTGTTTTTT.

This clone was seen a few times. The J gene is TRBJ1-1, the V gene TRBV5-1; 8 bases match TRBD1. CDR1 and CDR2 (germline): SGHRS, YFSETQ. There are 16 residues in the CDR3. The junction had 13 bases not matched to a gene; V was cut back by 4 bases and J by 5 bases. The CDR3: CASSPGGAGGRTEAFF. DNA for the CDR3: TGCGCCAGCAGCCCAGGGGGCGCGGGGGGTCGGACTGAAGCTTTCTTT. The variable domain in full, completed from reference TRBV5-1 and TRBJ1-1, reads KAGVTQTPRYLIKTRGQQVTLSCSPISGHRSVSWYQQTPGQGLQFLFEYFSETQRNKGNFPGRFSGRQFSNSRSEMNVSTLELGDSALYLCASSPGGAGGRTEAFFGQGTRLTVV.

Here the CDR3 reads CASSFETRWDGYTF. CDR3 coding DNA: TGCGCCAGCAGCTTCGAGACACGATGGGATGGCTACACCTTC. The chain links TRBV5-1 to TRBJ1-2; D is uncertain. The germline V gene encodes CDR1 SGHRS and CDR2 YFSETQ. V was pared by 2 bases and J by 6 bases, with 14 bases between. The length of the CDR3 is 14 residues. Together with reference TRBV5-1 and TRBJ1-2, the CDR3 gives the full variable domain: KAGVTQTPRYLIKTRGQQVTLSCSPISGHRSVSWYQQTPGQGLQFLFEYFSETQRNKGNFPGRFSGRQFSNSRSEMNVSTLELGDSALYLCASSFETRWDGYTFGSGTRLTVV.

The V gene is TRBV7-6, the J gene TRBJ2-1, with D perhaps matching TRBD2 (6 bases). Looked up from germline, CDR1 is SGHVS and CDR2 is FNYEAQ. The CDR3 consists of 14 residues. Trimming shortened V by 5 bases and J by 10 bases, and 18 bases separated the two germline ends. CDR3 in DNA: TGTGCCAGCAGCATAGGACAAGCCGCGGGGGAGCAGTTCTTC. This gives the protein CASSIGQAAGEQFF. The whole variable domain, remainder taken from reference TRBV7-6 and TRBJ2-1, is GAGVSQSPRYKVTKRGQDVALRCDPISGHVSLYWYRQALGQGPEFLTYFNYEAQQDKSGLPNDRFSAERPEGSISTLTIQRTEQRDSAMYRCASSIGQAAGEQFFGPGTRLTVL.

This clone was seen just once. V gene TRBV19 combines with J gene TRBJ2-7; maybe TRBD2 (5 bases). This CDR3 spans 15 amino acids. Germline loops: CDR1 LNHDA, CDR2 SQIVND (reference sequence). V gave up 4 bases and J gave up 2 bases, with 15 bases separating them. CDR3 region: CASSSIEGTAYEQYF. The CDR3 coding sequence is TGTGCCAGTAGTAGCATCGAGGGCACCGCCTACGAGCAGTACTTC.

The CDR3 loop is CASSYLSGTGGREAFF. The CDR3 DNA is TGCGCCAGCAGCTATTTATCCGGGACAGGGGGCCGGGAAGCTTTCTTT. This chain uses TRBV5-1 with TRBJ1-1, with 12 bases lining up with TRBD1. CDR1 is SGHRS and CDR2 is YFSETQ in the germline V gene. J lost 8 bases, V lost 3 bases, and 11 bases had no gene match. There are 16 residues in the CDR3.

This clone was picked up one time. This rearrangement joins TRBV5-1 to TRBJ1-1, with 8 nucleotides matching TRBD1. Germline CDR1 is SGHRS and CDR2 is YFSETQ. Losses at the gene ends were 7 bases for V and 4 bases for J; bases not matched to a gene: 9. This CDR3 region has 14 residues. DNA of the CDR3: TGCGCCAGCTTCCAAGGACAGGGTTCCACTGAAGCTTTCTTT. Translated, it gives CASFQGQGSTEAFF.